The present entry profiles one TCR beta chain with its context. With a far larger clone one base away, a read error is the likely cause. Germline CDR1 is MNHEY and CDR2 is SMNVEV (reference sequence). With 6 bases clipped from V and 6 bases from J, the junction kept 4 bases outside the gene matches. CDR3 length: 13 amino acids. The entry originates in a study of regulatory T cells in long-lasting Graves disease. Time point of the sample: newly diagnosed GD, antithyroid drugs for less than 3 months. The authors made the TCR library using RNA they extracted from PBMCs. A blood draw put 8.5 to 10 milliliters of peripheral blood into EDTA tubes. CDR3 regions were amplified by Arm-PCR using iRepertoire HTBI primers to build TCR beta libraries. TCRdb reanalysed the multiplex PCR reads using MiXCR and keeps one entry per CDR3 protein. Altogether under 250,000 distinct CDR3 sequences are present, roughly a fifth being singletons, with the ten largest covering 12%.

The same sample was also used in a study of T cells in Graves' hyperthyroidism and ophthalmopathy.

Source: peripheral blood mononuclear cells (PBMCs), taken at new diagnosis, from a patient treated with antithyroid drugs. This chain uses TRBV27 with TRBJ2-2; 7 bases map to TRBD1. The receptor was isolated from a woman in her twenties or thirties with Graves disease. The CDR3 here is CASRTGWAGELFF. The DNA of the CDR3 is TGTGCCAGCAGGACAGGGTGGGCCGGGGAGCTGTTTTTT.